This entry describes one TCR beta chain. Its antigen is not yet known. No per-base quality is available; no much larger clone lies one base away. The data were taken from a study of blood T cell repertoires in COVID-19 (dated by TCRdb to 2018 to 2021). With respect to the entire study: Samples from collaborators originated in the United States, Italy and Spain and spanned both the acute and convalescent phases of COVID-19. The repertoires were released in a freely available public database meant as a resource for research on the immune response to SARS-CoV-2. Sample metadata almost always included a de-identified subject ID, COVID-19 status, age in years and sex. HLA class I and class II types, where available, came from metadata supplied by the sample provider rather than from assay-based typing. Samples came from the ongoing ImmuneRACE study (first 160 participants) plus 1,254 subjects from 6 global collaborators. The dataset comprised deeply sampled blood TCRbeta repertoires from subjects exposed to, actively infected with, or recovered from COVID-19. The material from the prospective study consisted of cDNA or gDNA derived from T cells, B-cell-depleted T cells, or PBMCs. The investigation overall reported the following: The amount of clinical and demographic metadata varied by source and participant and was provided uncurated.

TCRbeta CDR3 regions were amplified from genomic DNA using the immunoSEQ Assay, a bias-controlled multiplex PCR. The authors processed their data as follows. The number of nucleated cells in each sample was estimated by amplification of reference gene primers within the assay. Sequence reads were collapsed and filtered to measure the absolute abundance of every unique TCRbeta CDR3 rearrangement. Productive Simpson clonality was computed per sample as the square root of Simpson's diversity index over productive rearrangements. Sourced from immuneACCESS, this table was stored by TCRdb with only in-frame sequences that have V and J called. A share of the clones is absent; for the studies checked, an unresolved V gene accounts for under half, and the remainder has no known explanation. V and J calls and clone size are those listed in that table; D and trimming were worked out from the DNA. In this sample the table shows hundreds of thousands of clones, more than 70% of which occur a single time. The ten largest clonotypes hold around 3% of the sample.

One collaborating source in Seattle enrolled patients during active infection and followed them longitudinally through the course of disease. Whole blood was collected in K2EDTA tubes by collaborating institutions according to the institutions' own protocols. For TCRbeta analysis, collaborator samples were shipped as frozen whole blood, as isolated PBMCs, or as DNA extracted from either sample type. From cysteine to phenylalanine, the CDR3 is 14 amino acids long. Only the CDR3 region is kept as DNA, spanning 42 bases read in frame from base 1. Between the V and J ends, shortened by 0 bases and 0 bases respectively, the junction contains 8 bases. For CDR1 and CDR2, the germline V gene lists SQVTM and ANQGSEA.

The receptor was derived from a woman aged 25-40 years with COVID-19, enrolled during active disease. This chain joins TRBV29-1 to TRBJ2-5; TRBD2 might be the D gene, on 6 matching bases. The specimen was peripheral blood. In nucleotides, the sequence is TGCAGCGTTGAAGATCCGGGGGACCAAGAGACCCAGTACTTC. Translated, this is CSVEDPGDQETQYF. Here the CDR3 is joined to the reference TRBV29-1 and TRBJ2-5 genes, and the full variable domain is: SAVISQKPSRDICQRGTSLTIQCQVDSQVTMMFWYRQQPGQSLTLIATANQGSEATYESGFVIDKFPISRPNLTFSTLTVSNMSPEDSSIYLCSVEDPGDQETQYFGPGTRLLVL.